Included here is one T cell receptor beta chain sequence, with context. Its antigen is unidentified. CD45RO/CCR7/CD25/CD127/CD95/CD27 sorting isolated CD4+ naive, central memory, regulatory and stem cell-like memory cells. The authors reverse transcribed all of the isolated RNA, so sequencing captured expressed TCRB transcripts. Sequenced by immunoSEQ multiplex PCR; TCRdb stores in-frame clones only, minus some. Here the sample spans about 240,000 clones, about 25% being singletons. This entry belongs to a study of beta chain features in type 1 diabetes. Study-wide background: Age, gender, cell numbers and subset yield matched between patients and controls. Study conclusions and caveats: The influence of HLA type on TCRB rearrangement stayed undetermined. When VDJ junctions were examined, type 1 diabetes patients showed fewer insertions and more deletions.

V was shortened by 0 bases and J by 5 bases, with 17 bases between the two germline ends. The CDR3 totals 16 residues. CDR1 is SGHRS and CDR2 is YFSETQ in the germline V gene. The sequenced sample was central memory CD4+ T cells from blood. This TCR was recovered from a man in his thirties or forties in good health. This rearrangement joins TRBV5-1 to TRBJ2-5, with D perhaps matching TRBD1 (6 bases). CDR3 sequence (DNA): TGCGCCAGCAGCTTGGCCCAGGGGATAGTGGTGGAGACCCAGTACTTC. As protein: CASSLAQGIVVETQYF.